Here is one TCR beta chain with its context. The specificity of this receptor is unknown. Base-call qualities are not available, and no considerably larger clone is one nucleotide away. The data belong to a study of cytomegalovirus exposure and HLA in healthy donors (dated by TCRdb to 2017 to 2019). With regard to the full study: According to an earlier analysis of a few hundred of the donors, about 179 million T cells yielded 120 million or so unique TCR beta sequences and about 300 Gb of sequence data. About 280 gigabases of sequencing data and roughly 81 million unique TCR sequences made up an early release that covered 640 HLA-typed donors. Class I and class II HLA loci were covered by the typing at four-digit resolution. The study combined high-throughput TCR immunosequencing, statistical association of individual TCRs with disease status, and machine learning to predict cytomegalovirus infection status. Donor age, sex, ethnicity and CMV serostatus were collected together with the repertoire data. The T cell repertoires of several hundred subjects were profiled by immunosequencing and related to cytomegalovirus serostatus. The genetic ancestry cluster associated with self-reported Caucasian donors included 81% of the approximately 430 genotyped donors. To study patterns of TCR occurrence, a later analysis re-analyzed previously published TCR beta repertoires from 550 to 800 donors and added high-resolution HLA genotyping. Across roughly 420 genotyped donors of the cohort, an average of roughly 200,000 unique TCR beta nucleotide sequences per donor were sequenced, and 15% to 20% of those sequences were non-productive. A later genetic analysis took genome-wide SNP genotypes for about 65% of the roughly 670 donors and used that subset as a discovery cohort. All discovery cohort repertoires had been generated using a single sequencing platform. Five DR-DQ haplotypes were treated as single units for association and clustering because of strong linkage in the cohort. In an earlier analysis of over 550 of the donors, high-throughput TCR beta sequencing was used to judge whether each TCR beta V gene segment behaved as functional or pseudogenic. The number of donors typed differed by locus, with roughly 620-630 for A, B, C, DRB1 and DQB1, around 520 for DQA1, over 600 for DPA1, and 400 to 490 for DPB1. The study aimed to test whether signatures of past pathogen exposure could be identified by cataloging public T cell receptors. The later analysis used no new phenotypic data to find candidate immune exposures, relying instead on TCR beta sequences and their occurrence across donors. Besides the first cohort of some 670 subjects, a separate validation cohort made up of 90 to 150 different subjects was used. What the research found in general, with its limitations: Specific HLA alleles were associated with 15,000 to 20,000 TCR beta sequences at a false discovery rate of 0.05 in a later analysis. In a later analysis, TCR association rates were found to vary across HLA loci, with the most associated TCRs seen for DRB1 alleles and the fewest for HLA-C alleles. Correlated functional status among segregating V segments might reflect linkage disequilibrium, but an unknown experimental factor could not be ruled out. A cluster of highly shared sequence variants was judged likely to be a technical artifact of the sequencing pipeline. In the study, 150 to 200 TCR beta chains were listed as associated with cytomegalovirus. When HLA alleles, especially DR and DQ, strongly co-occurred, attributing TCR associations to individual alleles was difficult. In this cohort, only TCR beta chains were sequenced, and detectable features were limited by the absence of alpha or paired-chain data. The classifier was reported to diagnose cytomegalovirus status with high specificity and sensitivity in both the original cohort and the validation cohort. Across donors, most TCR sequences were observed very rarely, whereas some public TCRs were present in many individuals. Roughly uniform sequencing depth across donors was assumed in presence/absence analyses, although this assumption may not hold. Several of the top co-occurrence clusters appeared to be linked to parvovirus B19, influenza, CMV and Epstein-Barr virus, according to a later analysis. In vitro tests confirmed that three of the cytomegalovirus-associated TCR beta chains recognize cytomegalovirus antigens. Most CMV-associated TCR beta chains appeared to be HLA-restricted in a later analysis, and the HLA associations seemed to be driven largely by CMV exposure. Immune exposure information for the cohort was limited to CMV serostatus. Broadly in line with IMGT annotations, most TCR beta V segments showed up in productive rearrangements about 90% or about 30% of the time in an earlier analysis of several hundred of the donors. An association between a missense DCLRE1C variant and V-gene and J-gene trimming of TCR beta chains was found in a later genetic analysis and replicated in an independent cohort. Because some donors lacked HLA typing at each locus, the association tests relied only on the typed subset. In a later genetic analysis, fewer N-insertions in productive TCRs were reported among donors in an Asian-associated ancestry cluster than the roughly 700-donor mean. According to the authors, the approach could potentially be generalized to other disease states and immunological phenotypes. Some IMGT-functional V segments, including TRBV6-2 and TRBV6-3, could not be distinguished by the 87-base-pair reads and were therefore excluded. Because counts were too low, about 18 rarely observed V segments, including chromosome 9 orphons, were left out of the earlier analysis of roughly 600 of the donors. Compared with equally common non-associated chains, HLA-associated TCR beta chains in a later analysis were more clonally expanded and had lower generation probabilities. A further reported finding was that TCR beta sequences accurately predicted the HLA-A and HLA-B alleles for most subjects in the first cohort.

The library relied on the immunoSEQ multiplex PCR assay. For the multiplex PCR, a mixture combining 60 forward primers for TCR Vbeta segments and 13 reverse primers for TCR Jbeta segments was used. Amplification of the CDR3 region of rearranged TCR beta genes was performed with a multiplex PCR assay on genomic DNA. On the Illumina HiSeq System, the amplified TCR beta libraries were sequenced as 87-base-pair reads. The published analysis was carried out like this. In a later analysis, tens of millions of unique TCR beta chains were counted across the 666 repertoires, and around 10 million of these chains were shared by at least two donors. A nearest-neighbor algorithm error-corrected the raw reads and collapsed the reads into unique sequences, merging closely related sequences to remove PCR and sequencing errors. V, D and J gene segments were assigned by aligning CDR3 sequences to IMGT reference sequences. For a sequence to be retained, at least a six-nucleotide match to both a V gene segment and a J gene segment was required. Rearrangements were classified as productive when the CDR3 lacked stop codons and remained in frame with V and J, and all other rearrangements were classified as non-productive. Following IMGT convention, CDR3 was defined as the stretch from the second conserved V-encoded cysteine to the conserved J-encoded phenylalanine. In an earlier analysis of around 600 of the donors, sequences lacking an unambiguous match to a single V gene segment were excluded. An earlier analysis of just under 600 of the donors called V segments functional above 56.7% productive rearrangements and segregating when the between-donor standard deviation exceeded 5%. To diagnose cytomegalovirus status from the catalog of TCR beta chain sequences, a statistical classification framework was built. In a later analysis, V and J genes were assigned by comparing TCR nucleotide sequences against IMGT/GENE-DB human TR gene sequences. In a later analysis, CDR3 sequences and most-parsimonious VDJ recombination scenarios were assigned using the TCRdist pipeline. In a later analysis, every TCR beta chain was defined by the combination of its CDR3 amino acid sequence and its V-gene family, and reads without a unique V-gene family were dropped. To address suspected cross-contamination and a sequencing artifact, a later analysis removed roughly 580 highly shared, low-generation-probability nucleotide sequences. In a later analysis, a clonal expansion index was calculated for each public chain from normalized within-repertoire ranks of inferred template counts. In a later analysis, generation probabilities were computed using a VDJ recombination model fitted to out-of-frame rearrangements, and the results were checked against IGoR. In a later analysis, hypergeometric tests were used to score TCR-TCR, TCR-HLA and TCR-CMV co-occurrence, with a repertoire-size bias correction applied to TCR pairs. In a later analysis, false discovery rates were estimated by permuting HLA or CMV assignments 20 times. In a later analysis, co-occurring TCRs were grouped using DBSCAN, and TCRdist sequence similarity was added for clustering within HLA-allele-positive subsets. For co-occurrence clustering, repertoires with fewer than 30,000 or more than 120,000 public chains were excluded, along with several repertoires with anomalous nucleotide sharing. TCRdb retrieved this table from immuneACCESS and kept in-frame rearrangements only. Not all clones are present; in checked studies, unresolved V genes account for under half, and no reason is known for the remainder. V, J and clone size derive from that table, while D and trimming were established from the DNA sequence. This sample comprises 300,000 or so clones, roughly 86% of them detected only once. Of the sample, approximately 2% is held by the ten largest clones.

In total, approximately 690 healthy bone marrow donors made up the cohort. At the time of sampling, all cohort members were nominally healthy, though unrecorded immune exposures were likely present. The donor tested CMV seropositive and was one of the 289 seropositive cohort members. Each donor provided a peripheral blood sample, and peripheral blood mononuclear cells were used for TCR beta sequencing. The Qiagen DNeasy Blood Extraction Kit was used to extract genomic DNA from the blood cell samples. The germline ends are 15 bases apart after V is trimmed by 6 bases and J by 9 bases. The cysteine opens and the phenylalanine closes a CDR3 of 13 amino acids. Only the CDR3 DNA stays, 39 bases, in frame from base 1. In the germline V gene (reference sequence), CDR1 corresponds to SEHNR and CDR2 to FQNEAQ.

Sequenced material: PBMCs. Here the chain combines TRBV7-9 and TRBJ2-1, with a tentative D gene TRBD2 over 6 matching bases. The TCR sequence derives from a woman aged 40-49 years in good health and CMV-seropositive. The DNA sequence is TGTGCCAGCAGTTCACTGGGGGGTGGTGAGCAGTTCTTC. Its protein is CASSSLGGGEQFF. When the CDR3 is completed using the reference TRBV7-9 and TRBJ2-1 genes on either side, the full variable domain is DTGVSQNPRHKITKRGQNVTFRCDPISEHNRLYWYRQTLGQGPEFLTYFQNEAQLEKSRLLSDRFSAERPKGSFSTLEIQRTEQGDSAMYLCASSSLGGGEQFFGPGTRLTVL.